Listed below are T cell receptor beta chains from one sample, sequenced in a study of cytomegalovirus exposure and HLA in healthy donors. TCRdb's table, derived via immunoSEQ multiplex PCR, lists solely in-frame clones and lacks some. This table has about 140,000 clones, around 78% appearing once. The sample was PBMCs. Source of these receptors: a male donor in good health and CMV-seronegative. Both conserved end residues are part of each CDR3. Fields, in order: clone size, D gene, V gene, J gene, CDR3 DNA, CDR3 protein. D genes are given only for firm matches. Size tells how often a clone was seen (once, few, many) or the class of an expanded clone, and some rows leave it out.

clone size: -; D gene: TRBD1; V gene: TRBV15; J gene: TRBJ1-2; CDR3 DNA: TGTGCCACCAGAGGAGGGGGCGACCCCTATGGCTACACCTTC; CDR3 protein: CATRGGGDPYGYTF
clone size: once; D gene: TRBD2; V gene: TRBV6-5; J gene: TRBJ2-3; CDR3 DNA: TGTGCCAGCCGGGGGGGGGTAGAAACAGATACGCAGTATTTT; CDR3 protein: CASRGGVETDTQYF
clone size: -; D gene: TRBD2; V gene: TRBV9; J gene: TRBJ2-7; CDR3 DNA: TGTGCCAGCAGCCCCCATCCGGGGGGGGACGAGCAGTACTTC; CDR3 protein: CASSPHPGGDEQYF
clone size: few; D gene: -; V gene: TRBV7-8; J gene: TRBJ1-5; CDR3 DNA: TGTGCCAGCAGCGCGTGGACAGATAATCAGCCCCAGCATTTT; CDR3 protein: CASSAWTDNQPQHF
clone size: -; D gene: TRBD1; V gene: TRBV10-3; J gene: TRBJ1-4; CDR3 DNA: TGTGCCATTGGGACAGGAAGGGACCGAGAAAAACTGTTTTTT; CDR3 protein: CAIGTGRDREKLFF
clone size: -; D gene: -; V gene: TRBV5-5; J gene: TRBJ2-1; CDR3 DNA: TGTGCCAGCAGCCCGCTAAATGAGCAGTTCTTC; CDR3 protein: CASSPLNEQFF
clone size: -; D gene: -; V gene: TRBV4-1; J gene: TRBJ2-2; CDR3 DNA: TGCGCCAGCAGCCAAGGGGCTCAGAACACCGGGGAGCTGTTTTTT; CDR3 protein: CASSQGAQNTGELFF
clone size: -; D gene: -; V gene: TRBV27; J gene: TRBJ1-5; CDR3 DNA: TGTGCCAGCAGTTTAACGGGTAGCAGCAATCAGCCCCAGCATTTT; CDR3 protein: CASSLTGSSNQPQHF
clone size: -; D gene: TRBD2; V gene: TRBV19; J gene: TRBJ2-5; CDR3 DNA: TGTGCCAGTACCCCACGCCCGGGCAGCGGGGGGTCCCAAGAGACCCAGTACTTC; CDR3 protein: CASTPRPGSGGSQETQYF
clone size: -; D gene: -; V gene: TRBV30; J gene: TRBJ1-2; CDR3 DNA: TGTGCCTGGAAGGAACGGGGAAATTTTTACGGCTACACCTTC; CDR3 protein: CAWKERGNFYGYTF
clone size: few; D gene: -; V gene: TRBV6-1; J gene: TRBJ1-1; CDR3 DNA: TGTGCCAGCAGTGATCAAGGCGGCACTGAAGCTTTCTTT; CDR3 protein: CASSDQGGTEAFF
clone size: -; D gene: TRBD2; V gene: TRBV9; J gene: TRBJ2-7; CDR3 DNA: TGTCCCAGCAGCCCATCGGGGGGGCTGGCCTACGAGCAGTACTTC; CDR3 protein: CPSSPSGGLAYEQYF
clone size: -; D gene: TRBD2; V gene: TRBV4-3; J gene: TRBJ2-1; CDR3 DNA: TGCGCCAGCAGCCTGCGGCGGGGGGGCAGGGATGAGCAGTTCTTC; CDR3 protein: CASSLRRGGRDEQFF
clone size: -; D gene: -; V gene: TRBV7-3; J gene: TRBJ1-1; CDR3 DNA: TGTGCCAGCTCTACAGGGAAAGGGGGAGCTGAAGCTTTCTTT; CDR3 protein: CASSTGKGGAEAFF
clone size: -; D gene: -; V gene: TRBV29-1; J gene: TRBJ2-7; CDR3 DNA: TGCAGCGTTGAAGCATCTAGCGGGACAGGCCACCACTACGAGCAGTACTTC; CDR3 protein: CSVEASSGTGHHYEQYF
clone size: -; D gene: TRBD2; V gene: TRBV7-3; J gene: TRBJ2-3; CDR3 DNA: TGTGCCAGCAGCTCCTTAGCGGGGGGGCCCGCAGATACGCAGTATTTT; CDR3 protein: CASSSLAGGPADTQYF
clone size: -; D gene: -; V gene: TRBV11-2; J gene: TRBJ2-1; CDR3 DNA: TGTGCCAGCAGCCCCTCTTCTACCTTTACCTACAATGAGCAGTTCTTC; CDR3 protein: CASSPSSTFTYNEQFF
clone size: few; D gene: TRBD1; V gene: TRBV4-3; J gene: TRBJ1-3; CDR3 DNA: TGCGCCAGCAGCCAAGGGTACGGGACAGGGGTTTCTGGAAACACCATATATTTT; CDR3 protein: CASSQGYGTGVSGNTIYF
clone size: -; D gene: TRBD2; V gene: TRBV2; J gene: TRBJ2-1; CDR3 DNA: TGTGCCAGCAGTGACTTGCGGGGGACTTACAATGAGCAGTTCTTC; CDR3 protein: CASSDLRGTYNEQFF
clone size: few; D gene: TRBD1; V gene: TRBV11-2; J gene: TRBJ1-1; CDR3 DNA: TGTGCCAGCAGCCCCTACAAGCAGGGGGCGGACACTGAAGCTTTCTTT; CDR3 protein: CASSPYKQGADTEAFF
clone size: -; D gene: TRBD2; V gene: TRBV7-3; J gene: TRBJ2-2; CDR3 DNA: TGTGCCAGCAGCTTGACCGGGGGGGTCACCGGGGAGCTGTTTTTT; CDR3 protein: CASSLTGGVTGELFF
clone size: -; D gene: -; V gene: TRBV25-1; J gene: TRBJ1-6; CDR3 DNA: TGTGCCAGCAGTGAAGGCAGGGAAGAGTCACCCCTCCACTTT; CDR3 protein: CASSEGREESPLHF
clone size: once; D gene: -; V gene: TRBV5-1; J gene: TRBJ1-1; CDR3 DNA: TGCGCCAGCAGCTTTTCCGCAGGGATGAGCACTGAAGCTTTCTTT; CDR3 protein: CASSFSAGMSTEAFF
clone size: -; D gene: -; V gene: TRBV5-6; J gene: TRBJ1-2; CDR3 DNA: TGTGCCAGCAGCTTGGCTCGGGGGAACTATGGCTACACCTTC; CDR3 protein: CASSLARGNYGYTF
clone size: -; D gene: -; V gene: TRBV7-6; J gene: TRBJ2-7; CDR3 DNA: TGTGCCAGCAGCTTATTTTCGGTCGGCTCATGGAGGGAGCAGTACTTC; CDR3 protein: CASSLFSVGSWREQYF
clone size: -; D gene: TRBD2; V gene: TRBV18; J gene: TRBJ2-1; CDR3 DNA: TGTGCCAGCTCACCGCAAACCAGCGGGATCCGCTCCTACAATGAGCAGTTCTTC; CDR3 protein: CASSPQTSGIRSYNEQFF
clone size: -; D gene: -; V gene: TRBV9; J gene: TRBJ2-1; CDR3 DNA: TGTGCCAGCAGCGTAGCTCCGAGGGATCACAATGAGCAGTTCTTC; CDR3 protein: CASSVAPRDHNEQFF
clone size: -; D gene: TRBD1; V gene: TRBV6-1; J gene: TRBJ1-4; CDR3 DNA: TGTGCCAGCAGCCAGGGACAGGGAATCTCTGAAAAACTGTTTTTT; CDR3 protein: CASSQGQGISEKLFF
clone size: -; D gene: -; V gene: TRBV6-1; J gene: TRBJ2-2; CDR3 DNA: TGTGCCAGCAGTGAAAACCCGGGAAGCACCGGGGAGCTGTTTTTT; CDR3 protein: CASSENPGSTGELFF
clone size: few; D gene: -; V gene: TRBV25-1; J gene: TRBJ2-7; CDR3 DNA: TGTGCCAGCAGTGAAACTTCTTTCTACGAGCAGTACTTC; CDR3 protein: CASSETSFYEQYF
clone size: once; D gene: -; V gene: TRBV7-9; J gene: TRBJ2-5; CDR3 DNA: TGTGCCAGCAGCCCGCGGGGGCTCGAGCTTGAGACCCAGTACTTC; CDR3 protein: CASSPRGLELETQYF
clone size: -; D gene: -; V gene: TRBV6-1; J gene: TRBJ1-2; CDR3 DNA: TGTGCCAGCAGTGAAGCGTCAAGGACTCCCTACACCTTC; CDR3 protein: CASSEASRTPYTF
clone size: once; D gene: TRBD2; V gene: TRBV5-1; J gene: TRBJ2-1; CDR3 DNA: TGCGCCAGCAGCCGCGGGGCGGGAGGGCCGGGATACAATGAGCAGTTCTTC; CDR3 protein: CASSRGAGGPGYNEQFF
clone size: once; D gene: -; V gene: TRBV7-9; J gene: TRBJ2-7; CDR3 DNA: TGTGCCAGCAGTCGGACAGCCTTACAACAGTACTTC; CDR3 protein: CASSRTALQQYF
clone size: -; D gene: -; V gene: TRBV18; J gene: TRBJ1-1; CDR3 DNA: TGTGCCAGCTCACCCCGGTCCGAGACTAACACTGAAGCTTTCTTT; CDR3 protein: CASSPRSETNTEAFF
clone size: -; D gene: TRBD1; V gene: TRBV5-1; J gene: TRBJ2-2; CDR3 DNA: TGCGCCAGCAGCTTACAGGGGCCATCCTCCCTGAACACCGGGGAGCTGTTTTTT; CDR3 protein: CASSLQGPSSLNTGELFF
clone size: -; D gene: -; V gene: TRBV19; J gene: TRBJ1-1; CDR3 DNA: TGTGCCAGTAGTTCAGGGGCACTATACACTGAAGCTTTCTTT; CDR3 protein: CASSSGALYTEAFF
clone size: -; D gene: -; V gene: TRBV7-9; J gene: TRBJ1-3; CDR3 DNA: TGTGCCAGCAGCCCCCCAAAAGCGGGTACTGGAAACACCATATATTTT; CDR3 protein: CASSPPKAGTGNTIYF
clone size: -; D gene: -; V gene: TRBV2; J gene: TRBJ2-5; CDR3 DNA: TGTGCCAGCAGTGGCCCGAGGGAGACCCAGTACTTC; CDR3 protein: CASSGPRETQYF
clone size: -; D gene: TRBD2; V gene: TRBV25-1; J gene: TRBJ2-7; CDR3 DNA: TGTGCCAGCAGTGAAAAACGGGGAATGGCGGGAGGGTCCAACGAGCAGTACTTC; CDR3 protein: CASSEKRGMAGGSNEQYF
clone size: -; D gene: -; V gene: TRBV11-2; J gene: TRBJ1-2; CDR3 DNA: TGTGCCAGCAGTAACCCGGGGGGGAGGGATGGCTACACCTTC; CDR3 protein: CASSNPGGRDGYTF
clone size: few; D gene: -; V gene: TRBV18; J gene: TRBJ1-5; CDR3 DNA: TGTGCCAGCTCACCATCCGACAGTGAAGGCAATCAGCCCCAGCATTTT; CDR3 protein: CASSPSDSEGNQPQHF
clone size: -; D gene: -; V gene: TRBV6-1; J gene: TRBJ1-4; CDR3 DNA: TGTGCCAGCAGAGACAGTTACGAAAAACTGTTTTTT; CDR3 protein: CASRDSYEKLFF
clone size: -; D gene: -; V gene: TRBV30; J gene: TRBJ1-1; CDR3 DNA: TGTGCCTGGAGTGGCCGGGGGACCATGAACACTGAAGCTTTCTTT; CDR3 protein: CAWSGRGTMNTEAFF
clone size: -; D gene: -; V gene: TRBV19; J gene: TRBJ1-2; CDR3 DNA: TGTGCCAGTAGAGGACTATGGAATGGCTACACCTTC; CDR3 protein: CASRGLWNGYTF
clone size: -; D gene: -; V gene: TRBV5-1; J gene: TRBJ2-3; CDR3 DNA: TGCGCCAGCACCGAGGCGTCTAGCGCTACACCGGCACGGCTCACAGATACGCAGTATTTT; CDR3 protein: CASTEASSATPARLTDTQYF